These T cell receptor beta chains were read from a single sample in a study of blood T cell repertoires in COVID-19. The repertoire was sequenced with immunoSEQ multiplex PCR; TCRdb's copy has only in-frame clones and lacks some. The data show 55,000 to 95,000 clones, 81% seen once. The sequenced material came from peripheral blood. The receptors were sampled from a woman in her sixties or seventies with acute or convalescent COVID-19. Each CDR3 is given with its conserved first and last residue. D genes are given only for firm matches. Clone size is shown for a subset of rows, as once, few, many or a class of expanded clone.

cdr3_nt	cdr3_aa	clone_size	d_call	v_call	j_call
TGTGCCAGTACAGGGGAAAGATATACTGAAGCTTTCTTT	CASTGERYTEAFF	once	-	TRBV19	TRBJ1-1
TGTGCCAGCACAGGGGAACCGCAGCCCCAGCATTTT	CASTGEPQPQHF	-	-	TRBV6-4	TRBJ1-5
TGTGCCAGCAGGCTGCGCTTGGGGGCTGAGTATGGCTACACCTTC	CASRLRLGAEYGYTF	once	-	TRBV27	TRBJ1-2
TGCGCCAGCAGCCAAGGTACGGGACTACGCACCGGGGAGCTGTTTTTT	CASSQGTGLRTGELFF	-	TRBD2	TRBV4-1	TRBJ2-2
TGTGCCAGCAGTTACTCGACAGTGGGATATGGCTACACCTTC	CASSYSTVGYGYTF	-	-	TRBV6-5	TRBJ1-2
TGTGCCAGCAGTACACCGGGACAGCAGTTCAATGAGCAGTTCTTC	CASSTPGQQFNEQFF	once	TRBD1	TRBV6-5	TRBJ2-1
TGCAGCGTTGAAGTGAGCGGGAGGGACTACGGGGAGCTGTTTTTT	CSVEVSGRDYGELFF	-	TRBD2	TRBV29-1	TRBJ2-2
TGTGCCAGCAGCAGCGGGCGTAGCCTAAACAATGAGCAGTTCTTC	CASSSGRSLNNEQFF	-	-	TRBV7-9	TRBJ2-1
TGTGCCAGCAGTAGGGTGGGACAGCCACTGAATGAGCAGTTCTTC	CASSRVGQPLNEQFF	-	TRBD1	TRBV6-5	TRBJ2-1
TGTGCCAGCAGAGTACTAGCGGGAGTGAACAATGAGCAGTTCTTC	CASRVLAGVNNEQFF	-	TRBD2	TRBV27	TRBJ2-1
TGTGCCAGCAGTTTATCCCCTCCTAGCTATGGCTACACCTTC	CASSLSPPSYGYTF	few	-	TRBV28	TRBJ1-2
TGTGCCAGCAGTATACAGAGCTATGGCTACACCTTC	CASSIQSYGYTF	few	-	TRBV28	TRBJ1-2
TGTGCCAGCAGTTTACATTCAGGGGCGCTGAACACTGAAGCTTTCTTT	CASSLHSGALNTEAFF	-	-	TRBV28	TRBJ1-1
TGCGCCAGCAGCTTGACGGGAGGGCCAGAAGAGACCCAGTACTTC	CASSLTGGPEETQYF	-	TRBD2	TRBV5-1	TRBJ2-5
TGTGCCAGTAATCAAGGGGGGGAGGGATACGAGCAGTACTTC	CASNQGGEGYEQYF	-	-	TRBV28	TRBJ2-7